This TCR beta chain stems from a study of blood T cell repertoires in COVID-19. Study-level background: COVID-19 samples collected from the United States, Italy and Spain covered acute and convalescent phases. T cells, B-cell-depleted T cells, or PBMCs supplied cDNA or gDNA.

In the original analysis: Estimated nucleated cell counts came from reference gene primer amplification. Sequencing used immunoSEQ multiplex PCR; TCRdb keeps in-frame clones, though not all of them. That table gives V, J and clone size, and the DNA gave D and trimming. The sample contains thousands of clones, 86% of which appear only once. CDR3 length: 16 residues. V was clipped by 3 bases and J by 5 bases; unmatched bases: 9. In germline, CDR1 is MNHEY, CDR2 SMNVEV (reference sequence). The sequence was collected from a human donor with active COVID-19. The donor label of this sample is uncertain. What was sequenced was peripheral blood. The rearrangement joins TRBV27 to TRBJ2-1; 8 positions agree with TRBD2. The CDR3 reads CASSFYSSGRNNEQFF. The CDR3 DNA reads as TGTGCCAGCAGTTTCTACTCTAGCGGGCGGAACAATGAGCAGTTCTTC.